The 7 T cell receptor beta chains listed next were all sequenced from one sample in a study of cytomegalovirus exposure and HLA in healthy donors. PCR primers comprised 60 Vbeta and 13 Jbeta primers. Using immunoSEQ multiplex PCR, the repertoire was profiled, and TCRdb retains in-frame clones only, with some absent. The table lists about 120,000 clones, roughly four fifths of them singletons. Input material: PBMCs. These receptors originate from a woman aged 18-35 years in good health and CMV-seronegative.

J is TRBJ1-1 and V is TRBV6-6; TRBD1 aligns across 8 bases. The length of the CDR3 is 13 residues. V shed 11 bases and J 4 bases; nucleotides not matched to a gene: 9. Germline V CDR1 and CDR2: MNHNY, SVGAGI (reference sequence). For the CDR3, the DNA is TGTGCCTCCACAGGGGGGGGTGGCACTGAAGCTTTCTTT. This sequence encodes CASTGGGGTEAFF.

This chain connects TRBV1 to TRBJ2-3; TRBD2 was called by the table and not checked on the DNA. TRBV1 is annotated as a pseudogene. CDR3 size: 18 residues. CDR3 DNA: TGCACCAGCAGCCAAGATCTGGCGCCTAGCGGGGGCCTCGATACGCAGTATTTT. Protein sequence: CTSSQDLAPSGGLDTQYF.

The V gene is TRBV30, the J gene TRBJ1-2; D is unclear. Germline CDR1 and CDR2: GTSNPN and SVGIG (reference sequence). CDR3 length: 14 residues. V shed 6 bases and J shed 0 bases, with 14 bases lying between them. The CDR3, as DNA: TGTGCCTGTCCGTCGGGAGTAGCTAACTATGGCTACACCTTC. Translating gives CACPSGVANYGYTF.

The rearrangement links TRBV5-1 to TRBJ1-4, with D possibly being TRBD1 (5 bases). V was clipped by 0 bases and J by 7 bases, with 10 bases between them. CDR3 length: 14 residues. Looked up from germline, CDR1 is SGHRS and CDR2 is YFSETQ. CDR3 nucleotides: TGCGCCAGCAGCTTGGGAGGGGAGGGTGAAAAACTGTTTTTT. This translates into CASSLGGEGEKLFF.

The CDR3 loop reads CASSPGTGHTSYGYTF. CDR3 in DNA: TGTGCCAGCAGCCCAGGGACGGGACACACTTCCTATGGCTACACCTTC. The J gene is TRBJ1-2, the V gene TRBV7-2, with D perhaps matching TRBD1 (6 bases). Germline V gene sequence: CDR1 SGHTA, CDR2 FQGNSA. V shed 5 bases and J shed 4 bases, with 20 bases lying between them. The CDR3 spans 16 residues.

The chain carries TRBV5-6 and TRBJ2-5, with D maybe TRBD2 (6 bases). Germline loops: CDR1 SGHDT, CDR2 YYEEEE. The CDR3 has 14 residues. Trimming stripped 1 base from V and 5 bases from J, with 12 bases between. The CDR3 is CASSLFRGVETQYF. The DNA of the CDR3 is TGTGCCAGCAGCTTGTTTCGCGGGGTGGAGACCCAGTACTTC.

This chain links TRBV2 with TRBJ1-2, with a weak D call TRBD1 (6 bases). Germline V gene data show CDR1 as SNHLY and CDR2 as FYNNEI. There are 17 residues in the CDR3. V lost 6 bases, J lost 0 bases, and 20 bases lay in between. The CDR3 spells CASSLQGLGTTNYGYTF. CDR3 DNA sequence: TGTGCCAGCAGCTTACAGGGTCTAGGTACTACTAACTATGGCTACACCTTC.